A selection of T cell receptor beta chains follows, all from one sample in a study of chemoradiotherapy in HPV16-positive cancers. Clones were read by immunoSEQ multiplex PCR, and TCRdb kept only the in-frame ones, dropping some. The sample holds about 5,400 clones, around 80% seen once. This sample was taken from a patient who underwent chemoradiotherapy. These receptor sequences come from a human donor with HPV-associated anogenital cancer. The CDR3 runs from the conserved cysteine through the conserved F or W. A D gene is named only where the DNA matches it firmly. Clone size appears in some rows only: once, few, many, or a class for an expanded clone.

J gene | clone size | V gene | D gene | CDR3 protein | CDR3 DNA
TRBJ1-2 | - | TRBV9 | - | CASSNAQANYGYTF | TGTGCCAGCAGCAATGCGCAAGCTAACTATGGCTACACCTTC
TRBJ1-4 | - | TRBV4-3 | - | CASSQDHNEKLFF | TGCGCCAGCAGCCAAGACCATAATGAAAAACTGTTTTTT
TRBJ2-7 | - | TRBV30 | - | CAFTRALKPQSYEQYF | TGTGCCTTCACCCGGGCCCTCAAACCCCAATCCTACGAGCAGTACTTC
TRBJ2-2 | - | TRBV7-2 | - | CASSRRNTGELFF | TGTGCCAGCAGTCGACGGAACACCGGGGAGCTGTTTTTT
TRBJ1-1 | once | TRBV5-4 | - | CASRLAGRTNTEAFF | TGTGCCAGCAGATTGGCTGGCCGAACGAACACTGAAGCTTTCTTT
TRBJ2-1 | - | TRBV5-1 | - | CASSWEGAGGPREQFF | TGCGCCAGCAGCTGGGAGGGGGCGGGAGGCCCTCGGGAGCAGTTCTTC
TRBJ1-3 | once | TRBV7-9 | TRBD1 | CASSPTGGSGNTIYF | TGTGCCAGCAGCCCCACAGGGGGCTCTGGAAACACCATATATTTT
TRBJ1-1 | - | TRBV5-1 | - | CASSKEAGLPEAFF | TGCGCCAGCAGCAAAGAGGCAGGTCTTCCTGAAGCTTTCTTT
TRBJ1-1 | - | TRBV7-8 | - | CASSNVVGTEAFF | TGTGCCAGCAGCAACGTGGTGGGCACTGAAGCTTTCTTT
TRBJ2-1 | - | TRBV7-2 | TRBD2 | CASSLGLAGYNEQFF | TGTGCCAGCAGCTTAGGACTAGCGGGGTACAATGAGCAGTTCTTC
TRBJ2-1 | - | TRBV6-4 | TRBD2 | CASSKEAGTSGNEQFF | TGTGCCAGCAGTAAGGAGGCCGGGACTAGTGGCAATGAGCAGTTCTTC
TRBJ2-3 | - | TRBV9 | - | CASSGDLSSGTDTQYF | TGTGCCAGCAGCGGAGACTTATCTAGCGGCACAGATACGCAGTATTTT
TRBJ2-1 | - | TRBV6-1 | TRBD1 | CASSGETGKSSYNEQFF | TGTGCCAGCAGTGGGGAGACAGGGAAAAGCTCCTACAATGAGCAGTTCTTC
TRBJ1-2 | - | TRBV4-3 | - | CASSQELEGIGGYTF | TGCGCCAGCAGCCAAGAGCTTGAGGGGATTGGGGGCTACACCTTC
TRBJ1-2 | - | TRBV19 | - | CASSTRQSPYGYTF | TGTGCCAGTAGTACCCGACAGTCCCCCTATGGCTACACCTTC